This T cell receptor beta chain is drawn from a study of early stage breast cancer tumors. Regarding the study as a whole: Tumors had about 2.6-fold higher T cell density than normal breast.

Often roughly 85-300 mg of normal breast tissue was needed for DNA. Turning to this clone: Its specificity is not known.

Each sample had two DNA replicates, roughly 0.5 ug blood or about 1.5 ug tissue. Some clones are missing from TCRdb's copy, which holds only in-frame ones; the method was immunoSEQ multiplex PCR. Among around 13,000 clones listed, around three quarters were seen once. This CDR3 has 18 residues. CDR1 LNHNV and CDR2 YYDKDF come from the germline V gene (reference sequence). V lost 0 bases to trimming and J lost 8 bases; unmatched junction nucleotides: 14. The rearrangement links TRBV15 to TRBJ2-1; TRBD1 aligns across 9 bases. This TCR was recovered from a person aged 45 to 60 with breast cancer. Sequenced material: normal breast tissue next to the tumor. The CDR3 is CATSRDRANRGRLHEQFF. Written as DNA, the CDR3 is TGTGCCACCAGCAGAGACAGGGCTAACAGGGGGCGCTTGCATGAGCAGTTCTTC.